These 19 T cell receptor beta chains were sequenced from one sample in a study of shared clonotypes between healthy human individuals. The table came from immunoSEQ multiplex PCR; TCRdb's copy has only in-frame clones and leaves some out. The repertoire holds around 1.6 million clones, with approximately 98% as singletons. The sample was naive CD4+ T cells sorted from blood. Subset meaning: CD45RA+ positively selected. Receptors originate from a man younger than 45 in good health.

This clone was recorded only once. The rearrangement links TRBV5-4 to TRBJ2-7; D is perhaps TRBD2 (5 bases). Trimming cost V 1 base and J 2 bases, with 13 bases left between them. Germline CDR1 reads SGHNT; CDR2 reads YYREEE (reference sequence). This CDR3 spans 15 amino acids. The CDR3 spells CASSLIKDLPYEQYF. CDR3 DNA sequence: TGTGCCAGCAGCTTGATAAAGGACTTACCCTACGAGCAGTACTTC.

The chain employs TRBV5-4 and TRBJ2-5; D might be TRBD2 (6 bases). CDR1 is SGHNT, CDR2 YYREEE, per germline (reference sequence). Trimming left V 4 bases short and J 5 bases short, with 21 bases between. The CDR3 runs 16 residues. The CDR3 sequence: CASSPGLQGRGETQYF. The CDR3 nucleotides read TGTGCCAGCAGCCCGGGACTTCAGGGTAGGGGCGAGACCCAGTACTTC.

Comment on this clone: The sample holds other DNA sequences that translate to the same CDR3. V gene TRBV9 combines with J gene TRBJ2-5; D is undetermined. Germline values: CDR1 SGDLS, CDR2 YYNGEE. V shed 1 base and J shed 1 base, with 8 bases lying between them. There are 14 residues in the CDR3. The CDR3 nucleotides read TGTGCCAGCAGCGTACGACCTTCCCAAGAGACCCAGTACTTC. It codes for CASSVRPSQETQYF.

This chain connects TRBV19 to TRBJ2-2; D is unclear. Germline V lookup: CDR1 LNHDA, CDR2 SQIVND (reference sequence). The CDR3 loop spans 15 amino acids. V was shortened by 8 bases and J by 1 base, with 14 bases between the two germline ends. The CDR3 coding sequence is TGTGCCAGTCACCCACTACCCAGGAACACCGGGGAGCTGTTTTTT. Protein: CASHPLPRNTGELFF.

CDR3 sequence: CASSYSNPGPGNTIYF. CDR3 sequence (DNA): TGTGCCAGCAGTTATTCGAATCCGGGGCCTGGAAACACCATATATTTT. The chain combines TRBV28 with TRBJ1-3; possible D gene TRBD1, 5 bases. CDR1 is MDHEN and CDR2 is SYDVKM in the germline V gene. The CDR3 is 16 amino acids. V gave up 4 bases and J gave up 2 bases, with 15 bases separating them.

The gene calls are TRBV6-6 and TRBJ2-7, with D tentatively TRBD1 (5 bases). Looked up from germline, CDR1 is MNHNY and CDR2 is SVGAGI (reference sequence). The CDR3 runs 15 residues. V lost 10 bases and J 0 bases, leaving 19 bases between the germline ends. CDR3 DNA sequence: TGTGCCACCAGGGTGCAGGCAGGCATCTCCTACGAGCAGTACTTC. Its protein product is CATRVQAGISYEQYF.

The chain links TRBV18 to TRBJ1-2; 7 nucleotides align to TRBD1. Germline V gene sequence: CDR1 KGHSH, CDR2 LQKENI. The CDR3 is made up of 14 amino acids. The ends lost 6 bases at V and 2 bases at J; junction bases unmatched: 6. This chain's CDR3 is CASSPGQHNYGYTF. The CDR3 coding sequence is TGTGCCAGCTCGCCGGGACAGCACAACTATGGCTACACCTTC.

The CDR3 nucleotides are TGTGCCAGCACGGCGGTAGGAAAAGAGACCCAGTACTTC. Protein sequence: CASTAVGKETQYF. The rearrangement uses TRBV18 and TRBJ2-5; D not resolved. Trimming stripped 8 bases from V and 3 bases from J, with 13 bases between. The CDR3 totals 13 residues. Looked up from germline, CDR1 is KGHSH and CDR2 is LQKENI.

V and J are TRBV5-5 and TRBJ1-1; D perhaps matches TRBD1 (6 bases). Per germline, CDR1 SGHKS and CDR2 YYEKEE (reference sequence). The V end was cut by 5 bases, the J end by 1 base, with 12 bases between. CDR3 length: 14 residues. CDR3 region: CASRAGHQNTEAFF. The CDR3 coding sequence is TGTGCCAGCAGGGCGGGACACCAGAACACTGAAGCTTTCTTT.

This clone came up once. The chain joins TRBV2 to TRBJ1-2; D is perhaps TRBD1 (5 bases). The germline CDR1 and CDR2 sequences are SNHLY and FYNNEI. V was clipped by 2 bases and J by 4 bases, with 14 bases between them. This CDR3 spans 15 amino acids. DNA of the CDR3: TGTGCCAGCAGTGAAAGTAAGGGGCCGGGCTATGGCTACACCTTC. Its translation is CASSESKGPGYGYTF.

The rearrangement links TRBV5-4 to TRBJ2-3; 8 bases map to TRBD1. Germline CDR1 is SGHNT and CDR2 is YYREEE (reference sequence). V trimming: 5 bases; J trimming: 0 bases; junction bases outside the gene matches: 5. This CDR3 has 15 residues. In DNA form, the CDR3 reads TGTGCCAGCAGTATCGGACAGGGAAGCACAGATACGCAGTATTTT. Translation gives CASSIGQGSTDTQYF. The complete variable domain, with remaining parts taken from reference TRBV5-4 and TRBJ2-3, reads ETGVTQSPTHLIKTRGQQVTLRCSSQSGHNTVSWYQQALGQGPQFIFQYYREEENGRGNFPPRFSGLQFPNYSSELNVNALELDDSALYLCASSIGQGSTDTQYFGPGTRLTVL.

This chain connects TRBV15 to TRBJ2-3; tentatively, D is TRBD2 (5 bases). The CDR3 has 16 amino acids. Germline V gene sequence: CDR1 LNHNV, CDR2 YYDKDF (reference sequence). V was clipped by 1 base and J by 2 bases, with 13 bases between them. The CDR3 protein is CATSRGLTGVTDTQYF. The CDR3 DNA follows: TGTGCCACCAGCAGAGGACTAACGGGCGTCACAGATACGCAGTATTTT.

This rearrangement joins TRBV11-2 to TRBJ2-4, with D possibly matching TRBD2 (5 bases). The CDR3 loop spans 16 amino acids. Per germline, CDR1 SGHAT and CDR2 FQNNGV. Between the trimmed V and J ends, which lost 5 bases and 1 base, there was a span of 15 bases. Here the CDR3 reads CASSQTAGWAKNIQYF. The DNA for the CDR3 is TGTGCCAGCAGCCAAACTGCGGGTTGGGCCAAAAACATTCAGTACTTC.

This chain joins TRBV20-1 and TRBJ2-2; D is uncertain. The CDR3 length is 11 residues. With 6 bases removed from V and 6 bases from J, the gap between germline ends came to 8 bases. From germline, CDR1 is DFQATT and CDR2 SNEGSKA (reference sequence). The CDR3 bases are TGCAGTGCGAGGACGCCCGGGGAGCTGTTTTTT. It yields the protein CSARTPGELFF.

Only one count was recorded for this clone. V gene TRBV7-3 combines with J gene TRBJ2-7; TRBD2 agrees at 8 bases. The CDR3 consists of 21 residues. Germline assignment: CDR1 SGHTA and CDR2 FQGTGA. V trimming: 2 bases; J trimming: 3 bases; junction bases outside the gene matches: 24. The CDR3 sequence: CASSLVPLSPGGVAVLYEQYF. In DNA, the CDR3 is TGTGCCAGCAGCTTAGTGCCGTTGAGCCCCGGGGGGGTAGCGGTACTCTACGAGCAGTACTTC.

On this clone: Other DNA variants within this sample encode the same CDR3. The J gene is TRBJ2-7, the V gene TRBV5-6, with a tentative D call TRBD1 (6 bases). Trimming took 2 bases from V and 0 from J, leaving 12 bases between them. This CDR3 has 15 amino acids. CDR1 and CDR2 from the germline V gene are SGHDT and YYEEEE. The CDR3 reads CASSFRGVGSYEQYF. The CDR3 coding sequence is TGTGCCAGCAGCTTCAGGGGCGTAGGCTCCTACGAGCAGTACTTC.

V and J are TRBV5-4 and TRBJ2-7; unclear D gene. V lost 4 bases to trimming and J lost 3 bases, with 17 bases between them. Germline V gene sequence: CDR1 SGHNT, CDR2 YYREEE (reference sequence). This CDR3 region has 15 residues. CDR3 bases: TGTGCCAGCAGCCCCCGGGCCAATGGGAACTACGAGCAGTACTTC. This sequence encodes CASSPRANGNYEQYF.

This chain links TRBV7-8 with TRBJ2-7; the match to TRBD1 covers 8 bases. V shed 7 bases and J 5 bases; nucleotides not matched to a gene: 16. Germline V lookup: CDR1 SGHVS, CDR2 FQNEAQ. The CDR3 is made up of 16 amino acids. Written as DNA, the CDR3 is TGTGCCAGCACCTCAATGAAGTACAGGGGGTTGAACGAGCAGTACTTC. Translated, it gives CASTSMKYRGLNEQYF. The full variable domain, completed using reference TRBV7-8 and TRBJ2-7, is GAGVSQSPRYKVAKRGQDVALRCDPISGHVSLFWYQQALGQGPEFLTYFQNEAQLDKSGLPSDRFFAERPEGSVSTLKIQRTQQEDSAVYLCASTSMKYRGLNEQYFGPGTRLTVT.

The rearrangement links TRBV6-5 to TRBJ1-1; no clear D. The CDR3 covers 13 residues. Looked up from germline, CDR1 is MNHEY and CDR2 is SVGAGI. Trimming shortened V by 7 bases and J by 0 bases, and 9 bases separated the two germline ends. The CDR3 DNA is TGTGCCAGCACTGAACAGATGAACACTGAAGCTTTCTTT. Protein product: CASTEQMNTEAFF.